Given below is one T cell receptor (beta chain) in context. The CDR3 totals 17 residues. Per germline, CDR1 SSHAT and CDR2 FNYEAQ (reference sequence). The V and J ends lost 5 bases and 1 base respectively, with 20 bases between them. The data belong to a study of control samples from healthy donors and cancer patients. Assay: immunoSEQ multiplex PCR; the TCRdb copy retains only in-frame clones and omits some. The data contain some 95,000 clones, around 88% of them seen just once; the ten biggest clones take up 14%. This clonotype was obtained from a man aged 25 to 45 in good health. This chain joins TRBV7-7 and TRBJ2-5, with D possibly matching TRBD1 (5 bases). Input material: blood. As DNA, the CDR3 is TGTGCCAGCAGCGATCACAGGACATACCTCCTCCAAGAGACCCAGTACTTC. This codes for CASSDHRTYLLQETQYF.